Below, 32 T cell receptor beta chains from the same sample are listed, as sequenced in a study of shared clonotypes between healthy human individuals. The assay was immunoSEQ multiplex PCR, and TCRdb's table has in-frame clones only and misses some. The sample consists of hundreds of thousands of clones, around two thirds of them appearing once. The sample taken for sequencing was memory CD4+ T cells sorted from blood. Subset here: CD45RA-negative fraction. All receptors come from a man aged 25-40 years in good health.

This rearrangement joins TRBV19 to TRBJ1-1; unclear D gene. CDR1 and CDR2 (germline): LNHDA, SQIVND (reference sequence). Trimming left V 3 bases short and J 10 bases short, with 12 bases between. CDR3 length: 12 residues. In DNA, the CDR3 is TGTGCCAGTAGTATGGGGTCGGTCGCAGCTTTCTTT. Residues: CASSMGSVAAFF.

This clone was seen a handful of times. The chain has TRBV11-2 and TRBJ1-4, with TRBD1 matching 7 bases. The CDR3 has 14 residues. Germline V gives CDR1 SGHAT, CDR2 FQNNGV. Losses at the gene ends were 4 bases for V and 5 bases for J; bases not matched to a gene: 4. The CDR3 DNA follows: TGTGCCAGCAGCTGGGGACAGCGAAATGAAAAACTGTTTTTT. Its translation: CASSWGQRNEKLFF.

This chain joins TRBV6-6 and TRBJ2-1; D is ambiguous. The CDR3 loop spans 15 amino acids. The V gene's germline CDR1 is MNHNY and CDR2 SVGAGI (reference sequence). V dropped 5 bases and J dropped 4 bases, with 15 bases sitting between them. The CDR3 loop is CASSPSVNTYNEQFF. DNA of the CDR3: TGTGCCAGCAGTCCCTCGGTAAACACTTACAATGAGCAGTTCTTC.

This sequence joins TRBV7-3 and TRBJ2-7, with 9 nucleotides matching TRBD1. In germline, CDR1 is SGHTA, CDR2 FQGTGA. The CDR3 runs 13 residues. The junction had 2 bases not matched to a gene; V was cut back by 5 bases and J by 3 bases. CDR3 sequence: CASSTDRGYEQYF. The CDR3 DNA sequence: TGTGCCAGCAGCACGGACAGGGGCTACGAGCAGTACTTC. The full variable domain, with the rest looked up from reference TRBV7-3 and TRBJ2-7, is GAGVSQTPSNKVTEKGKYVELRCDPISGHTALYWYRQSLGQGPEFLIYFQGTGAADDSGLPNDRFFAVRPEGSVSTLKIQRTERGDSAVYLCASSTDRGYEQYFGPGTRLTVT.

The V and J genes are TRBV5-1 and TRBJ2-2; 9 nucleotides agree with TRBD2. The CDR3 extends over 18 amino acids. The germline gives CDR1 SGHRS, CDR2 YFSETQ. Germline trimming cut 4 bases from V and 6 bases from J; bases unmatched to any gene: 16. The CDR3 DNA follows: TGCGCCAGCAGCGGACCGCGGCGGGAGGGCCGGGGACCCGGGGAGCTGTTTTTT. This translates into CASSGPRREGRGPGELFF. The full variable domain, in which reference TRBV5-1 and TRBJ2-2 provide the parts outside the CDR3, is KAGVTQTPRYLIKTRGQQVTLSCSPISGHRSVSWYQQTPGQGLQFLFEYFSETQRNKGNFPGRFSGRQFSNSRSEMNVSTLELGDSALYLCASSGPRREGRGPGELFFGEGSRLTVL.

The chain joins TRBV10-3 to TRBJ2-7; TRBD1 matches at 7 bases. CDR1 is ENHRY and CDR2 is SYGVKD in the germline V gene. This CDR3 has 14 amino acids. V dropped 7 bases and J dropped 4; count of bases not matched to a gene: 10. This chain's CDR3 is CAINPGQRNYEQYF. For the CDR3, the DNA is TGTGCCATCAATCCGGGACAGAGAAATTACGAGCAGTACTTC.

J is TRBJ2-7 and V is TRBV6-1; 10 bases fit TRBD2. V lost 8 bases and J lost 2; bases outside the gene matches: 3. Germline V CDR1 and CDR2: MNHNS, SASEGT. The CDR3 has 13 residues. The CDR3 DNA reads TGTGCCAGCGGCGGACTAGCGGCCTACGAGCAGTACTTC. This gives the protein CASGGLAAYEQYF.

The V call is TRBV4-1, the J call TRBJ2-3; D not certain. Germline V gives CDR1 MGHRA, CDR2 YSYEKL. This CDR3 has 14 amino acids. V was clipped by 5 bases and J by 3 bases, with 12 bases between them. The CDR3 here is CASSAVGPTDTQYF. In nucleotides, the CDR3 is TGCGCCAGCAGCGCAGTCGGGCCAACAGATACGCAGTATTTT.

This chain links TRBV6-1 with TRBJ2-5, with a possible D match to TRBD1 (5 bases). CDR3 length: 15 residues. V lost 1 base and J lost 5, with 14 bases in between. In germline, CDR1 is MNHNS, CDR2 SASEGT. In DNA form, the CDR3 reads TGTGCCAGCAGTGAAGTATTAGGACATTTGGAGACCCAGTACTTC. It specifies CASSEVLGHLETQYF.

The chain recombines TRBV29-1 with TRBJ1-4, with D unclear. The CDR3 is 14 amino acids. Between the trimmed V and J ends, which lost 7 bases and 7 bases, there was a span of 19 bases. Germline V lookup: CDR1 SQVTM, CDR2 ANQGSEA. The CDR3 protein is CSARLLAAAEKLFF. CDR3 bases: TGCAGCGCTCGACTCTTGGCGGCAGCTGAAAAACTGTTTTTT.

V gene TRBV7-9 combines with J gene TRBJ1-5; 7 nucleotides match TRBD1. This CDR3 comprises 15 residues. The trim removed 5 bases at V and 4 bases at J, leaving 8 bases unmatched. Germline-derived CDR1 and CDR2 are SEHNR and FQNEAQ (reference sequence). This CDR3 is CASSLQGGRNQPQHF. CDR3 in DNA: TGTGCCAGCAGCCTCCAGGGGGGGAGGAATCAGCCCCAGCATTTT.

The DNA for the CDR3 is TGTGCCAGTAGTATAGAGGTCGGGGGGGGCTTGTGGTCGGGACAGCCCCAGCATTTT. Amino acids: CASSIEVGGGLWSGQPQHF. The chain uses TRBV19 and TRBJ1-5; possibly TRBD1 for D (6 bases). The CDR3 length is 19 residues. V lost 0 bases and J lost 7, with 25 bases in between. The germline V gene has CDR1 LNHDA and CDR2 SQIVND (reference sequence).

This chain connects TRBV14 to TRBJ2-7, with D perhaps TRBD1 or TRBD2 (5 bases each). Trimming cost V 0 bases and J 9 bases, with 6 bases left between them. Germline V CDR1 and CDR2: SGHDN, FVKESK. This CDR3 spans 11 amino acids. For the CDR3, the DNA is TGTGCCAGCAGCCAAGAGAGGGGGCAGTACTTC. This codes for CASSQERGQYF.

V usage is TRBV19 and J usage is TRBJ2-1, with unresolved D. CDR1 is LNHDA, CDR2 SQIVND, per germline (reference sequence). V lost 7 bases and J lost 6, with 16 bases in between. The CDR3 runs to 14 residues. The CDR3, as DNA: TGTGCCAGTAATCCGTCCCGGTCCATCAATGAGCAGTTCTTC. It translates to CASNPSRSINEQFF. The whole variable domain, remainder taken from reference TRBV19 and TRBJ2-1, is DGGITQSPKYLFRKEGQNVTLSCEQNLNHDAMYWYRQDPGQGLRLIYYSQIVNDFQKGDIAEGYSVSREKKESFPLTVTSAQKNPTAFYLCASNPSRSINEQFFGPGTRLTVL.

CDR3 in amino acids: CASSVASTLTDTQYF. The CDR3 coding sequence is TGTGCCAGCAGCGTAGCAAGTACCCTCACAGATACGCAGTATTTT. The chain links TRBV9 to TRBJ2-3; D not certain. This CDR3 is 15 amino acids long. V was pared by 0 bases and J by 2 bases, with 10 bases between. CDR1 and CDR2 from the germline V gene are SGDLS and YYNGEE.

This clone was counted many times. An end of the junction does not agree with germline; a read error may underlie this. CDR3 bases: TGTGCCAGCAGCTTAGTAACGGGAGAGGGGAAAATGGACTTC. It specifies CASSLVTGEGKMDF. The chain uses TRBV7-8 and TRBJ2-7, with a possible D match to TRBD2 (6 bases). The CDR3 length is 14 residues. Germline CDR1 SGHVS, CDR2 FQNEAQ.

Only a few counts were recorded for this clone. The V and J genes are TRBV30 and TRBJ1-1; the D is unclear. Germline CDR1 and CDR2: GTSNPN and SVGIG (reference sequence). Trimming removed 2 bases from V and 4 bases from J, with 5 bases in between. The CDR3 has 11 amino acids. The DNA for the CDR3 is TGTGCCTGGAGTAGGGCCACTGAAGCTTTCTTT. Translated: CAWSRATEAFF.

V and J are TRBV7-7 and TRBJ2-1; D remains unclear. The germline V gene encodes CDR1 SSHAT and CDR2 FNYEAQ (reference sequence). The CDR3 loop spans 15 amino acids. V lost 4 bases and J 0 bases, leaving 10 bases between the germline ends. The CDR3 is CASSSGWSSYNEQFF. For the CDR3, the DNA is TGTGCCAGCAGCTCCGGGTGGAGCTCCTACAATGAGCAGTTCTTC.

This chain joins TRBV5-4 and TRBJ2-1; 8 positions agree with TRBD2. Unmatched junction bases numbered 6, after V lost 1 base and J lost 6 bases. The CDR3 contains 15 residues. In germline, CDR1 is SGHNT, CDR2 YYREEE (reference sequence). CDR3: CASSLNLAGINEQFF. The CDR3 bases are TGTGCCAGCAGCTTGAACCTAGCGGGTATCAATGAGCAGTTCTTC.

V gene TRBV7-2 combines with J gene TRBJ2-5; TRBD1 matches 8 bases. Germline CDR1 SGHTA, CDR2 FQGNSA. Unmatched junction bases numbered 9, after V lost 4 bases and J lost 5 bases. The CDR3 totals 15 residues. The chain's CDR3 is CASSSGQANRETQYF. The CDR3 coding sequence is TGTGCCAGCAGCTCGGGACAGGCGAACCGGGAGACCCAGTACTTC.

The chain recombines TRBV5-1 with TRBJ2-7; 13 nucleotides align to TRBD2. Germline V gene sequence: CDR1 SGHRS, CDR2 YFSETQ. The V gene end was trimmed by 0 bases and the J gene end by 5 bases; junction bases not matched to a gene: 2. The CDR3 spans 15 residues. CDR3 protein: CASSLAGLAGDEQYF. The DNA of the CDR3 is TGCGCCAGCAGCTTGGCTGGACTAGCGGGAGACGAGCAGTACTTC.

In DNA, the CDR3 is TGTGCCAGCTCACTGTCAGGACTGACCGGGGAGCTGTTTTTT. Amino acids: CASSLSGLTGELFF. The gene calls are TRBV18 and TRBJ2-2, with a possible D match to TRBD2 (5 bases). The CDR3 is made up of 14 amino acids. V was trimmed by 4 bases and J by 5 bases, leaving 11 bases between them. The germline V gene has CDR1 KGHSH and CDR2 LQKENI.

This rearrangement joins TRBV18 to TRBJ2-1, with D possibly being TRBD1 or TRBD2 (5 bases each). The CDR3 is made up of 15 amino acids. Per the germline V gene, CDR1 is KGHSH and CDR2 is LQKENI. V lost 3 bases and J lost 8, with 17 bases in between. The CDR3 sequence: CASSPPGIARDEQFF. The CDR3 region has the DNA TGTGCCAGCTCACCGCCAGGGATAGCGCGGGATGAGCAGTTCTTC.

This chain connects TRBV11-1 to TRBJ2-1, with D perhaps being TRBD1 or TRBD2 (5 bases each). Germline V gene data show CDR1 as SGHAT and CDR2 as FQDESV (reference sequence). Trimming pared 1 base from V and 5 bases from J, leaving 12 bases between. The CDR3 extends over 15 amino acids. The CDR3 DNA reads TGTGCCAGCAGCTTAGTAGGGACGTGGGACAATGAGCAGTTCTTC. Its translation is CASSLVGTWDNEQFF.

This sequence joins TRBV2 and TRBJ1-6; a weak D match, TRBD1 (6 bases). Trimming left V 2 bases short and J 7 bases short, with 12 bases between. CDR1 is SNHLY and CDR2 is FYNNEI in the germline V gene. CDR3 size: 15 residues. CDR3 sequence (DNA): TGTGCCAGCAGTGAACTGGGACAAGCAAATTCACCCCTCCACTTT. Its translation is CASSELGQANSPLHF.

The gene calls are TRBV29-1 and TRBJ2-1, with a weak D call TRBD2 (5 bases). The CDR3 extends over 13 amino acids. V shed 0 bases and J shed 4 bases, with 7 bases lying between them. The V gene's germline CDR1 is SQVTM and CDR2 ANQGSEA. This chain's CDR3 is CSVEETGYNEQFF. DNA of the CDR3: TGCAGCGTTGAAGAGACGGGGTACAATGAGCAGTTCTTC.

V is TRBV29-1 and J is TRBJ2-1; weak D call: TRBD1 (5 bases). CDR1 is SQVTM, CDR2 ANQGSEA, per germline. CDR3 length: 14 residues. V gave up 6 bases and J gave up 0 bases, with 12 bases separating them. The CDR3 sequence: CSVAAGLSYNEQFF. The CDR3 coding sequence is TGCAGCGTGGCGGCAGGGCTCTCCTACAATGAGCAGTTCTTC.

The chain joins TRBV27 to TRBJ2-2; a weak D match, TRBD1 (5 bases). With 5 bases removed from V and 0 bases from J, the gap between germline ends came to 13 bases. In germline, CDR1 is MNHEY, CDR2 SMNVEV (reference sequence). The CDR3 runs to 16 residues. In DNA form, the CDR3 reads TGTGCCAGCAGTCCCATACAGGTGACGAACACCGGGGAGCTGTTTTTT. Translated, it gives CASSPIQVTNTGELFF.

The V call is TRBV27, the J call TRBJ2-3, with 8 bases lining up with TRBD2. V lost 2 bases and J lost 4; bases outside the gene matches: 14. Germline CDR1 reads MNHEY; CDR2 reads SMNVEV (reference sequence). CDR3 length: 18 residues. CDR3 amino acids: CASSLTPWTSLSPDTQYF. CDR3 DNA: TGTGCCAGCAGTTTAACCCCCTGGACTAGCTTAAGCCCAGATACGCAGTATTTT.

CDR3 sequence (DNA): TGCGCCAGCAGCGTCAGCCTAAATGAGCAGTTCTTC. Translated, it gives CASSVSLNEQFF. J is TRBJ2-1 and V is TRBV5-1; D unresolved. The V and J ends lost 4 bases and 7 bases respectively, with 9 bases between them. This CDR3 spans 12 amino acids. The germline V gene encodes CDR1 SGHRS and CDR2 YFSETQ. Combining the CDR3 with reference TRBV5-1 and TRBJ2-1 gives the whole variable domain KAGVTQTPRYLIKTRGQQVTLSCSPISGHRSVSWYQQTPGQGLQFLFEYFSETQRNKGNFPGRFSGRQFSNSRSEMNVSTLELGDSALYLCASSVSLNEQFFGPGTRLTVL.

The chain carries TRBV2 and TRBJ2-6, with 9 bases lining up with TRBD1. The CDR3 is made up of 17 amino acids. J was trimmed by 1 base and V by 4 bases; bases with no gene match: 5. CDR1 is SNHLY and CDR2 is FYNNEI in the germline V gene. In nucleotides, the CDR3 is TGTGCCAGCAGTGGGCGGACAGGGGCTTCTGGGGCCAACGTCCTGACTTTC. Protein product: CASSGRTGASGANVLTF.

The V and J genes are TRBV5-1 and TRBJ2-5, with TRBD2 matching 8 bases. CDR3 size: 20 residues. Per the germline V gene, CDR1 is SGHRS and CDR2 is YFSETQ. J gave up 5 bases and V 3 bases, and 24 bases lay outside the gene matches. The CDR3 spells CASSWGPFGGEGLWTETQYF. CDR3 DNA sequence: TGCGCCAGCAGCTGGGGACCCTTCGGGGGGGAGGGCCTTTGGACTGAGACCCAGTACTTC.